The clone carrying this T cell receptor beta chain occurred many times. The data originate from a study of T cell repertoires in cytomegalovirus infection. This CDR3 has 17 residues. Germline V gene sequence: CDR1 MNHEY, CDR2 SVGAGI. V lost 0 bases and J lost 5, with 20 bases in between. TCRdb re-called the reads through MiXCR, storing one row per CDR3 protein. Of 450,000 to 550,000 distinct CDR3 sequences in the sample, 16% are singletons; the top ten hold roughly 25%. The sequencing sample was made of CD8+ T cells from PBMCs. The sequence came from a human donor in good health (CMV status not recorded). Some clones in this sample may be carry-over from other donors' samples. The chain is built from TRBV6-5 and TRBJ2-7; D possibly corresponds to TRBD1 (6 bases). Here the CDR3 DNA reads TGTGCCAGCAGTTACTCGAGGAGTGGGGGCGTTAGTCACGAGCAGTACTTC. Its translation is CASSYSRSGGVSHEQYF.